The 8 T cell receptor beta chains in this list originate from one sample, sequenced in a study of blood T cell repertoires in COVID-19. Profiled with immunoSEQ multiplex PCR; TCRdb holds only in-frame clones, not every one. The sample has under 200,000 clones, 83% seen once. Input material: peripheral blood. The receptors come from a human donor in a cohort sampled during active COVID-19.

In the case of this clone: Other DNA sequences in this sample translate to the same CDR3. The J gene is TRBJ1-1, the V gene TRBV5-1, with TRBD1 matching over 7 bases. Germline V gene sequence: CDR1 SGHRS, CDR2 YFSETQ. J gave up 1 base and V 3 bases, and 3 bases lay outside the gene matches. There are 14 residues in the CDR3. The CDR3 DNA sequence: TGCGCCAGCAGCTCGGGACAGCCGAACACTGAAGCTTTCTTT. It encodes CASSSGQPNTEAFF.

The chain recombines TRBV6-2 or TRBV6-3 with TRBJ1-6; 9 bases are a match to TRBD1. The CDR3 loop spans 17 amino acids. Per the germline V gene, CDR1 is MNHEY and CDR2 is SVGEGT. The V gene end was trimmed by 6 bases and the J gene end by 0 bases; junction bases not matched to a gene: 6. This chain's CDR3 is CASSHRGQGSYNSPLHF. The CDR3 bases are TGTGCCAGCAGCCACAGGGGGCAAGGCTCCTATAATTCACCCCTCCACTTT.

The chain links TRBV10-1 to TRBJ2-7; 7 positions agree with TRBD1. Germline-derived CDR1 and CDR2 are WNHNN and SYGVQD (reference sequence). This CDR3 is 13 amino acids long. Trimming removed 1 base from V and 6 bases from J; junction bases left unmatched: 3. CDR3 sequence (DNA): TGCGCCAGCAGTGAGTACAGGGGTTTCGAGCAGTACTTC. Its translation is CASSEYRGFEQYF.

The chain joins TRBV27 to TRBJ2-7; 10 nucleotides match TRBD2. The CDR3 length is 18 residues. Germline V gene data show CDR1 as MNHEY and CDR2 as SMNVEV (reference sequence). The V segment lost 2 bases and the J segment 2 bases; nucleotides outside the gene matches: 12. CDR3 residues: CASSLTFRVAGGTYEQYF. The CDR3 DNA follows: TGTGCCAGCAGTTTAACCTTTAGAGTAGCGGGAGGAACCTACGAGCAGTACTTC.

CDR3 residues: CASSLGTGLLGNTIYF. The CDR3, as DNA: TGCGCCAGCAGCCTAGGGACAGGACTTCTTGGAAACACCATATATTTT. V usage is TRBV5-1 and J usage is TRBJ1-3; 8 bases agree with TRBD1. The CDR3 extends over 16 amino acids. The V gene's germline CDR1 is SGHRS and CDR2 YFSETQ. J was trimmed by 3 bases and V by 4 bases; bases with no gene match: 9.

This chain connects TRBV18 to TRBJ1-5; D might be TRBD1 (5 bases). V was trimmed by 5 bases and J by 9 bases, leaving 17 bases between them. From germline, CDR1 is KGHSH and CDR2 LQKENI. This CDR3 has 14 amino acids. In DNA form, the CDR3 reads TGTGCCAGCTCATCTCTGGGGGGGAATTCGCCCCAGCATTTT. It translates to CASSSLGGNSPQHF.

The chain has TRBV11-2 and TRBJ1-5; TRBD1 is a possible D gene (6 bases). Trimming cost V 3 bases and J 7 bases, with 16 bases left between them. Germline CDR1 SGHAT, CDR2 FQNNGV. The CDR3 is 15 amino acids. CDR3 bases: TGTGCCAGCAGCTTTTCTTCGGGGGGCGTGCAGCCCCAGCATTTT. Translated, it gives CASSFSSGGVQPQHF.

The chain carries TRBV4-2 and TRBJ2-7; TRBD1 matches 11 bases. The CDR3 covers 18 residues. Per the germline V gene, CDR1 is LGHNA and CDR2 is YNFKEQ. The J segment lost 3 bases and the V segment lost 2 bases, leaving 12 bases of the junction unmatched. The CDR3 loop reads CASSQQPSGTGGVYEQYF. Written as DNA, the CDR3 is TGTGCCAGCAGCCAACAACCCTCCGGGACAGGGGGAGTCTACGAGCAGTACTTC.